This TCR beta chain derives from a study of T-cell reconstitution after alpha-beta-depleted transplantation in children. The authors prepared the TCRbeta library with unique molecular identifiers. TCRdb re-derived calls from the PCR reads in MiXCR, one entry per CDR3 protein. This table holds some 640,000 distinct CDR3 sequences, about 15% found once. The V gene's germline CDR1 is MGHDK and CDR2 SYGVNS. Trimming at V came to 7 bases and at J to 6 bases, leaving 4 bases not matched to a gene. This CDR3 contains 13 residues. This clonotype was counted at least ten times. This sample comprised PBMCs from the stem cell graft donor, obtained from the stem cell graft. This rearrangement joins TRBV25-1 to TRBJ1-1; 11 nucleotides align to TRBD1. This TCR was recovered from a human donor who donated a stem cell graft to a child with acute myeloid leukemia. CDR3 sequence (DNA): TGTGCCAGCACCTGGACAGGGGGCCCTGAAGCTTTCTTT. Translation: CASTWTGGPEAFF. Combining the CDR3 with reference TRBV25-1 and TRBJ1-1 gives the whole variable domain EADIYQTPRYLVIGTGKKITLECSQTMGHDKMYWYQQDPGMELHLIHYSYGVNSTEKGDLSSESTVSRIRTEHFPLTLESARPSHTSQYLCASTWTGGPEAFFGQGTRLTVV.